The 10 T cell receptor beta chains reported below all come from one sample, sequenced in a study of T cell responses to AZD1222 COVID-19 vaccine. Clones were sequenced by immunoSEQ multiplex PCR, and TCRdb holds only the in-frame ones, with some missing. The table includes fewer than 120,000 clones, about 85% detected once. Source: peripheral blood, taken on day 0 of AZD1222 vaccination. These receptor sequences come from an adult in good health.

This chain links TRBV7-2 with TRBJ2-1; 7 bases match TRBD2. Germline V gives CDR1 SGHTA, CDR2 FQGNSA. The CDR3 is 15 amino acids. V lost 3 bases, J lost 5 bases, and 7 bases stayed unmatched. CDR3 sequence (DNA): TGTGCCAGCAGCTTTTATCAAGCGGGGAACAATGAGCAGTTCTTC. Amino acids: CASSFYQAGNNEQFF.

Only a few counts were recorded for this clone. Other DNA sequences in this specimen translate into the identical CDR3. The CDR3 DNA sequence: TGTGCCACCAGTGATTTGAGGGGCACCGGGGAGCTGTTTTTT. Protein product: CATSDLRGTGELFF. This chain links TRBV24-1 with TRBJ2-2; TRBD1 is a possible D gene (5 bases). The V and J ends lost 0 bases and 4 bases respectively, with 5 bases between them. The CDR3 has 14 residues. Germline CDR1 and CDR2: KGHDR and SFDVKD.

This clone was picked up a small number of times. This chain connects TRBV7-8 to TRBJ1-5, with TRBD1 as a possible D gene (5 bases). The CDR3 is made up of 15 amino acids. Deletions cut 7 bases from V and 0 bases from J, with 13 bases between. Germline V gives CDR1 SGHVS, CDR2 FQNEAQ. Here the CDR3 DNA reads TGTGCCAGCACCAAGGAACAGGTTAGCAATCAGCCCCAGCATTTT. This sequence encodes CASTKEQVSNQPQHF.

The chain combines TRBV7-2 with TRBJ1-4; 7 bases map to TRBD1. The CDR3 has 14 residues. Germline-derived CDR1 and CDR2 are SGHTA and FQGNSA. Losses at the gene ends were 2 bases for V and 6 bases for J; bases not matched to a gene: 3. CDR3 sequence (DNA): TGTGCCAGCAGCTTAAGACAGGGTGATGAAAAACTGTTTTTT. It yields the protein CASSLRQGDEKLFF.

The gene calls are TRBV7-9 and TRBJ2-7; D gene uncertain. Trimming left V 5 bases short and J 4 bases short, with 15 bases between. This CDR3 is 14 amino acids long. Germline V lookup: CDR1 SEHNR, CDR2 FQNEAQ (reference sequence). In DNA, the CDR3 is TGTGCCAGCAGCCCGTCGACCGTGAGGTACGAGCAGTACTTC. Amino acids: CASSPSTVRYEQYF.

This rearrangement joins TRBV7-2 to TRBJ1-3; D unresolved. This CDR3 is built from 13 residues. Germline V gene sequence: CDR1 SGHTA, CDR2 FQGNSA. The V and J ends lost 5 bases and 2 bases respectively, with 7 bases between them. The DNA of the CDR3 is TGTGCCAGCAGCGCTCTAGCTGGAAACACCATATATTTT. Protein product: CASSALAGNTIYF.

The chain is built from TRBV9 and TRBJ2-6, with TRBD1 matching over 7 bases. Trimming cost V 4 bases and J 0 bases; bases outside gene matches: 10. The CDR3 is 18 amino acids. Germline CDR1 is SGDLS and CDR2 is YYNGEE. CDR3: CASSFPTGINSGANVLTF. In nucleotides, the CDR3 is TGTGCCAGCAGCTTCCCGACAGGGATAAACTCTGGGGCCAACGTCCTGACTTTC. The full variable domain, in which reference TRBV9 and TRBJ2-6 provide the parts outside the CDR3, is DSGVTQTPKHLITATGQRVTLRCSPRSGDLSVYWYQQSLDQGLQFLIQYYNGEERAKGNILERFSAQQFPDLHSELNLSSLELGDSALYFCASSFPTGINSGANVLTFGAGSRLTVL.

The chain couples TRBV2 to TRBJ1-5; D ambiguous. The CDR3 extends over 12 amino acids. V lost 4 bases and J lost 6, with 7 bases in between. Per germline, CDR1 SNHLY and CDR2 FYNNEI. The DNA of the CDR3 is TGTGCCAGCAGTGGAGGTAGTCAGCCCCAGCATTTT. This sequence encodes CASSGGSQPQHF.

This clone showed up just once. This chain joins TRBV7-8 and TRBJ1-1; weak D call: TRBD1 (6 bases). Looked up from germline, CDR1 is SGHVS and CDR2 is FQNEAQ. The CDR3 is 13 amino acids. V was clipped by 4 bases and J by 5 bases, with 11 bases between them. CDR3 in amino acids: CASSYYRETEAFF. DNA for the CDR3: TGTGCCAGCAGCTATTACAGGGAAACTGAAGCTTTCTTT.

V and J are TRBV5-1 and TRBJ2-2; D call uncertain. The CDR3 length is 14 residues. The germline V gene encodes CDR1 SGHRS and CDR2 YFSETQ. The V gene lost 7 bases and the J gene lost 5 bases, with 15 bases spanning the gap. Written as DNA, the CDR3 is TGCGCCAGCCACTTTGGAACGGAGACCGGGGAGCTGTTTTTT. Protein: CASHFGTETGELFF.